This passage covers 8 T cell receptor beta chains from one sample sequenced in a study of neurological immune-mediated disorders. Time point noted: longitudinal time-point 1 (baseline). Via MiXCR, TCRdb re-called the 5' RACE reads, giving one row per CDR3 protein. Among approximately 70,000 distinct CDR3 sequences, 10% were seen once, and the ten largest hold 9.6%. Sequenced input: PBMCs. These receptors all come from a man between 25 and 39 years old in good health.

This clonotype was found many times. The chain has TRBV7-2 and TRBJ2-5, with 9 bases matching TRBD2. J lost 1 base, V lost 4 bases, and 13 bases had no gene match. The CDR3 is 18 residues long. Germline values: CDR1 SGHTA, CDR2 FQGNSA. CDR3 region: CASSSGGSGRPPQETQYF. The CDR3 DNA follows: TGTGCCAGCAGCTCGGGAGGTAGCGGGAGACCTCCCCAAGAGACCCAGTACTTC.

Note on this clonotype: This could be a read error, since a much larger clone is one nucleotide away. The chain combines TRBV20-1 with TRBJ1-4; TRBD1 might be the D (5 bases). Germline V CDR1 and CDR2: DFQATT, SNEGSKA (reference sequence). V was shortened by 6 bases and J by 7 bases, with 30 bases between the two germline ends. This CDR3 has 18 amino acids. The CDR3 is CSAESRERRRGGSEKLFF. Written as DNA, the CDR3 is TGCAGTGCAGAGAGCCGGGAAAGGAGGAGGGGCGGAAGTGAAAAACTGTTTTTT.

The rearrangement links TRBV4-1 to TRBJ2-7; D may be TRBD2 (5 bases). The germline CDR1 and CDR2 sequences are MGHRA and YSYEKL. The germline V and J ends were trimmed by 1 base and 0 bases, with 10 bases remaining between them. CDR3 length equals 15 residues. This chain's CDR3 is CASSQVVRDSYEQYF. CDR3 DNA sequence: TGCGCCAGCAGCCAAGTTGTACGGGACTCCTACGAGCAGTACTTC.

This clonotype showed up many times. The CDR3 sequence: CAISESGGSSYNEQFF. The CDR3 DNA reads TGTGCCATCAGTGAGTCGGGGGGAAGCTCCTACAATGAGCAGTTCTTC. This chain links TRBV10-3 with TRBJ2-1; maybe TRBD2 (6 bases). Germline V gives CDR1 ENHRY, CDR2 SYGVKD. CDR3 size: 16 residues. V gave up 0 bases and J gave up 0 bases, with 9 bases separating them.

This clonotype occurred a few times. This chain uses TRBV2 with TRBJ2-5; D gene unclear. The CDR3 runs to 12 residues. CDR1 and CDR2 (germline): SNHLY, FYNNEI. The V end lost 0 bases, the J end lost 6 bases, and 5 bases lay between the germline ends. CDR3 in DNA: TGTGCCAGCAGTGAAGCCCGTCAGACCCAGTACTTC. Its protein product is CASSEARQTQYF.

This chain connects TRBV7-8 to TRBJ1-6, with D hard to call. V was pared by 2 bases and J by 0 bases, with 8 bases between. Germline CDR1 SGHVS, CDR2 FQNEAQ. This CDR3 has 16 residues. The CDR3 bases are TGTGCCAGCAGCTTACATGGGAGCTCCTATAATTCACCCCTCCACTTT. Amino acid sequence: CASSLHGSSYNSPLHF.

This clonotype was recorded many times. The chain joins TRBV20-1 to TRBJ1-5; 7 positions agree with TRBD1. CDR1 DFQATT and CDR2 SNEGSKA come from the germline V gene (reference sequence). The CDR3 length is 14 residues. The V and J ends lost 3 bases and 3 bases, in that order; junction bases with no gene match: 5. This CDR3 is CSASPTGNNQPQHF. In DNA form, the CDR3 reads TGCAGTGCTAGCCCGACAGGGAACAATCAGCCCCAGCATTTT.

This clonotype was counted a few times. V is TRBV28 and J is TRBJ1-1; weak D call: TRBD1 (6 bases). CDR1 is MDHEN, CDR2 SYDVKM, per germline. The CDR3 length is 15 residues. Trimming cost V 4 bases and J 1 base, with 13 bases left between them. Here the CDR3 DNA reads TGTGCCAGCAGTTCCCACAGGGTGGGGAACACTGAAGCTTTCTTT. It specifies CASSSHRVGNTEAFF.